This entry concerns a single T cell receptor beta chain. Some clones are missing from TCRdb's copy, which holds only in-frame ones; the method was immunoSEQ multiplex PCR. The table lists approximately 470,000 clones, more than 75% of them singletons. This record belongs to a study of shared clonotypes between healthy human individuals. CDR3 length: 14 amino acids. Trimming cost V 4 bases and J 0 bases, with 10 bases left between them. CDR1 and CDR2 (germline): MNHNS, SASEGT. The TCR comes from a woman aged 35 to 49 in good health. Some clones in this sample may be carry-over from other donors' samples. What was sequenced was PBMCs. The chain is built from TRBV6-1 and TRBJ2-7; TRBD1 is a possible D gene (6 bases). Here the CDR3 reads CASSATGNSYEQYF. The CDR3 DNA sequence: TGTGCCAGCAGTGCAACAGGGAACTCCTACGAGCAGTACTTC.